This is a list of T cell receptor beta chains from one sample in a study of T-cell memory formation after mild COVID-19. TCRdb reprocessed the 5' RACE reads via MiXCR and lists one record per CDR3 protein. The sample lists about 250,000 distinct CDR3 sequences, approximately 15% seen once, with 2.1% in the top ten. Material: PBMCs or a T cell subset sorted from them (not recorded which). These receptors came from an adult woman who had mild COVID-19 (a few samples of this study predate the infection). Cell type and time point are not known. CDR3s include the opening cysteine and the closing phenylalanine or tryptophan. The order of the fields is V gene, D gene, J gene, clone size, CDR3 protein, CDR3 DNA. D genes are given only for firm matches. Some rows have no size entry. The others give once, few or many, or a class for an expanded clone.

>TRBV20-1|NA|TRBJ1-2|few
CSAVQGLAGYTF
TGCAGTGCTGTGCAGGGGCTTGCGGGCTACACCTTC
>TRBV6-5|NA|TRBJ2-7|few
CASSPLRGGLEQYF
TGTGCCAGCAGTCCTCTGAGGGGGGGCCTCGAGCAGTACTTC
>TRBV12-3/TRBV12-4|TRBD1|TRBJ2-1|few
CASAGLRGLTGEQFF
TGTGCCAGCGCAGGCCTCAGGGGGCTGACGGGTGAGCAGTTCTTC
>TRBV4-3|NA|TRBJ2-2|few
CASSQDAVPGRSPGELFF
TGCGCCAGCAGCCAAGATGCGGTTCCGGGAAGGTCCCCCGGGGAGCTGTTTTTT
>TRBV15|TRBD1|TRBJ2-7|few
CATSAAIGQGLYEQYF
TGTGCCACCAGCGCGGCGATTGGACAGGGTCTCTACGAGCAGTACTTC
>TRBV4-2|NA|TRBJ2-3|many
CASSQDGGQGQTQYF
TGTGCCAGCAGCCAAGATGGGGGACAAGGACAAACGCAGTATTTT
>TRBV5-6|NA|TRBJ2-6|NA
CASSLGWGSSGANVLTF
TGTGCCAGCAGCTTGGGATGGGGGAGCTCTGGGGCCAACGTCCTGACTTTC
>TRBV6-5|TRBD1|TRBJ1-5|NA
CASSPRGQGARQPQHF
TGTGCCAGCAGTCCACGGGGGCAGGGGGCAAGGCAGCCCCAGCATTTT
>TRBV25-1|NA|TRBJ2-7|NA
CASSRAALYEQYF
TGTGCCAGCAGTCGGGCGGCTCTCTACGAGCAGTACTTC
>TRBV5-1|NA|TRBJ2-3|few
CASRWSGFTDTQYF
TGCGCCAGCAGATGGTCGGGTTTCACAGATACGCAGTATTTT
>TRBV10-3|NA|TRBJ2-6|NA
CAIRASGTELSGANVLTF
TGTGCCATCAGAGCCTCCGGGACGGAGCTCTCTGGGGCCAACGTCCTGACTTTC
>TRBV4-1|NA|TRBJ1-5|once
CASSQLIGAGPSQPQHF
TGCGCCAGCAGCCAACTCATCGGTGCAGGGCCAAGCCAGCCCCAGCATTTT